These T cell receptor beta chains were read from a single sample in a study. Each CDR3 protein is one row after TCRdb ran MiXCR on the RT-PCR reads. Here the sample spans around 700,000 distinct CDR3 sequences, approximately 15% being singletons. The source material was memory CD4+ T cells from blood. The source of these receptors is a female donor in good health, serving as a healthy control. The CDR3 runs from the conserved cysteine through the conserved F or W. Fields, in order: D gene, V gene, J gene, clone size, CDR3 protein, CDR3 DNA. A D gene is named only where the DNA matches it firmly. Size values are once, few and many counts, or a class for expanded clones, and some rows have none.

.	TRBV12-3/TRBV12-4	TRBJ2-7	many	CASSWRADYEQYF	TGTGCCAGCAGTTGGAGGGCCGACTACGAGCAGTACTTC
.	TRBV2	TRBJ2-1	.	CASSEFGGLSYNEQFF	TGTGCCAGCAGTGAATTTGGCGGACTCTCCTACAATGAGCAGTTCTTC
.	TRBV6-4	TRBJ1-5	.	CASSVRENQPQHF	TGTGCCAGCAGTGTACGGGAGAATCAGCCCCAGCATTTT
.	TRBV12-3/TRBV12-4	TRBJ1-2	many	CASSLLGSGYTF	TGTGCCAGCAGTTTGTTGGGTTCGGGCTACACCTTC
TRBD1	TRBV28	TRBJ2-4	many	CASSSQGRQNIQYF	TGTGCCAGCAGTTCACAGGGGCGCCAAAACATTCAGTACTTC
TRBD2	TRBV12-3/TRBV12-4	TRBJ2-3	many	CAILRRGHRLTSGTDTQYF	TGTGCCATCCTAAGGCGGGGGCACCGACTGACTAGCGGCACAGATACGCAGTATTTT
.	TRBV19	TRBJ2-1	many	CASRGRGWNEQFF	TGTGCCAGTAGAGGCCGGGGATGGAATGAGCAGTTCTTC
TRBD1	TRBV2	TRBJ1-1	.	CASRNRGGSTEAFF	TGTGCCAGCAGGAACAGGGGAGGGAGTACTGAAGCTTTCTTT
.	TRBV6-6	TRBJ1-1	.	CASSYRTRGTEAFF	TGTGCCAGCAGTTACAGAACCCGAGGGACTGAAGCTTTCTTT
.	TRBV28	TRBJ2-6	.	CASSLQGHLSSGANVLTF	TGTGCCAGCAGTTTACAGGGTCACTTGAGCTCTGGGGCCAACGTCCTGACTTTC
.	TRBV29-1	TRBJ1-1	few	CSVARRVTEAFF	TGCAGCGTTGCCCGGCGGGTGACTGAAGCTTTCTTT
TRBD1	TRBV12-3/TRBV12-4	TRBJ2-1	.	CASKGDRTEQFF	TGTGCCAGCAAAGGGGACAGGACTGAGCAGTTCTTC
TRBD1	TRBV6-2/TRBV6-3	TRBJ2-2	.	CASRGTGNTGELFF	TGTGCCAGCAGGGGGACAGGGAACACCGGGGAGCTGTTTTTT
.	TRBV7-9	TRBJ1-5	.	CASSSGDGNQPQHF	TGTGCCAGCAGCTCAGGGGATGGCAATCAGCCCCAGCATTTT
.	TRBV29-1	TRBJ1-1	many	CSAQTTEAFF	TGCAGCGCCCAGACCACTGAAGCTTTCTTT
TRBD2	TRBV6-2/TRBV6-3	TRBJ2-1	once	CASRLERGERWFF	TGTGCCAGCAGGCTAGAGCGGGGGGAACGGTGGTTCTTC
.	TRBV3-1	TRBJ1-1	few	CASSQGSSQRAFF	TGTGCCAGCAGCCAAGGGTCTTCTCAGCGTGCTTTCTTT
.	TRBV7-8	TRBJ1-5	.	CASSLEGWVGSNQPQHF	TGTGCCAGCAGCTTGGAGGGCTGGGTGGGGAGCAATCAGCCCCAGCATTTT
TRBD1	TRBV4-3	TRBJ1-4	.	CASSFDRGDEKLFF	TGCGCCAGCAGCTTCGACAGGGGTGATGAAAAACTGTTTTTT
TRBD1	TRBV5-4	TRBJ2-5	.	CASSRTGENQETQYF	TGTGCCAGCAGCCGGACAGGGGAAAACCAAGAGACCCAGTACTTC
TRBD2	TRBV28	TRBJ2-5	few	CASSFTPSGTETQYF	TGTGCCAGCAGTTTCACCCCGAGCGGGACCGAGACCCAGTACTTC
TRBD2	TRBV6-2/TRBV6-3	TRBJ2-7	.	CASVRGGNTYEQYF	TGTGCCAGCGTCCGGGGGGGGAACACCTACGAGCAGTACTTC
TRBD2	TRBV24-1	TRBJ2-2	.	CATSEGRETGELFF	TGTGCCACCAGTGAAGGGAGGGAAACCGGGGAGCTGTTTTTT
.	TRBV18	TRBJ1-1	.	CASSPSQVGMNTEAFF	TGTGCCAGCTCACCATCCCAGGTGGGAATGAACACTGAAGCTTTCTTT
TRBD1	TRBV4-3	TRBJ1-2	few	CASSQGNRGTYYGYTF	TGCGCCAGCAGCCAAGGAAACAGGGGAACGTACTATGGCTACACCTTC
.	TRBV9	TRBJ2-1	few	CASSERYTGDNEQFF	TGTGCCAGCAGCGAGAGGTACACGGGAGACAATGAGCAGTTCTTC
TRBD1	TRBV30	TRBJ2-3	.	CARSKTGKADTQYF	TGTGCCAGATCGAAGACAGGGAAAGCAGATACGCAGTATTTT
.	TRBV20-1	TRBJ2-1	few	CSARLSYNEQFF	TGCAGTGCTAGACTATCTTACAATGAGCAGTTCTTC
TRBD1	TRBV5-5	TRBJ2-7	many	CASSFGRGLYEQYF	TGTGCCAGCAGCTTTGGCAGGGGGCTATACGAGCAGTACTTC
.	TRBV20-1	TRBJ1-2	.	CSATAGAYGYTF	TGCAGTGCTACCGCGGGGGCCTATGGCTACACCTTC
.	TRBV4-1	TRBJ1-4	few	CASSQEWSGRVEKLFF	TGCGCCAGCAGCCAAGAATGGTCCGGGCGCGTTGAAAAACTGTTTTTT
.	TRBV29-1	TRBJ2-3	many	CSVAAGADTQYF	TGCAGCGTTGCTGCAGGCGCAGATACGCAGTATTTT
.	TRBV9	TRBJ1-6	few	CASSVDWNSPLHF	TGTGCCAGCAGCGTAGATTGGAATTCACCCCTCCACTTT
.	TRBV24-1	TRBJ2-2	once	CATSDPTAPNTGELFF	TGTGCCACCAGTGATCCGACAGCTCCCAACACCGGGGAGCTGTTTTTT
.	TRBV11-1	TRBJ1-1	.	CASSLTDQSGEAFF	TGTGCCAGCAGCTTGACCGACCAGTCGGGTGAAGCTTTCTTT
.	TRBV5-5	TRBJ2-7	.	CASSLAVGYEQYF	TGTGCCAGCAGCTTGGCAGTGGGGTACGAGCAGTACTTC
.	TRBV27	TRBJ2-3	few	CASSFRRFTDTQYF	TGTGCCAGCAGTTTCAGGAGGTTCACAGATACGCAGTATTTT
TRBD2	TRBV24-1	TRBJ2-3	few	CATSDRDRTSGTDTQYF	TGTGCCACCAGTGATCGAGACAGAACTAGCGGCACAGATACGCAGTATTTT
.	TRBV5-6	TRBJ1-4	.	CASSLGHLTNEKLFF	TGTGCCAGCAGCTTGGGACACCTAACTAATGAAAAACTGTTTTTT
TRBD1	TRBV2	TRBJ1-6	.	CASTVGDRGESPLHF	TGTGCCAGCACCGTGGGGGACAGGGGAGAATCACCCCTCCACTTT
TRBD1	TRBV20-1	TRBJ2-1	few	CSAGSTGGKSSYNEQFF	TGCAGTGCCGGATCTACAGGGGGCAAAAGCTCCTACAATGAGCAGTTCTTC
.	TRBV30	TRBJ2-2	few	CAWSRPGTTGELFF	TGTGCCTGGAGTCGTCCAGGGACAACCGGGGAGCTGTTTTTT
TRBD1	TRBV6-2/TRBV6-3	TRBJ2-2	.	CASNPGTGYTGELFF	TGTGCCAGCAACCCCGGGACAGGATACACCGGGGAGCTGTTTTTT
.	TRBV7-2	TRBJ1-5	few	CASSLGTTRGPQHF	TGTGCCAGCAGCTTAGGTACTACCCGGGGGCCCCAGCATTTT
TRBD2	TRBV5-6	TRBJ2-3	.	CASSLVGGRAASTDTQYF	TGTGCCAGCAGCTTGGTTGGCGGGAGGGCCGCTAGCACAGATACGCAGTATTTT
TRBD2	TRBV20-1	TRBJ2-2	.	CSALAGGPAGELFF	TGCAGTGCTCTAGCGGGGGGGCCTGCCGGGGAGCTGTTTTTT